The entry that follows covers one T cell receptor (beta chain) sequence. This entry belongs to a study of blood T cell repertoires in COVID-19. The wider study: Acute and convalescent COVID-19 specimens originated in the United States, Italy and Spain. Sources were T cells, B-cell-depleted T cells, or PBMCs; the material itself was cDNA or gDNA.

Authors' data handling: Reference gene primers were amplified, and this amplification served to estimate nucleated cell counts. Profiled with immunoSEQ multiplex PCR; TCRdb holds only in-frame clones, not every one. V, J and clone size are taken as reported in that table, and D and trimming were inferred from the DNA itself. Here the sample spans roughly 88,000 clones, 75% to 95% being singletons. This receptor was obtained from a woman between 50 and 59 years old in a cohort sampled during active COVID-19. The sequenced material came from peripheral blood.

The CDR3 DNA reads TGTGCCAGCAGTTCCATCGGACACAATGAAAAACTGTTTTTT. Its protein product is CASSSIGHNEKLFF. The chain recombines TRBV27 with TRBJ1-4; D might be TRBD1 (5 bases). V dropped 4 bases and J dropped 5 bases, with 11 bases sitting between them. Germline values: CDR1 MNHEY, CDR2 SMNVEV (reference sequence). The CDR3 extends over 14 amino acids.